What follows are 19 T cell receptor beta chains derived from one specimen sequenced in a study of blood T cell repertoires in COVID-19 (dated by TCRdb to 2019 to 2021). The library came from the immunoSEQ multiplex PCR assay. Here the immuneACCESS table is served through TCRdb, limited to in-frame sequences with V and J called. Missing clones are a known gap in these copies; in checked studies unresolved V genes cover under half, and the rest lacks a known reason. The sample includes fewer than 250,000 clones, with around 79% observed a single time. Of the sample, 12% is held by the ten largest clones. The sample consisted of peripheral blood. Receptors originate from a woman aged 45-59 years with acute or convalescent COVID-19.

V and J are TRBV7-2 and TRBJ1-5, with a tentative D call TRBD1 (5 bases). CDR3 length equals 15 residues. V was trimmed by 3 bases and J by 4 bases, leaving 13 bases between them. Germline loops: CDR1 SGHTA, CDR2 FQGNSA. The CDR3: CASSFTGEANQPQHF. CDR3 sequence (DNA): TGTGCCAGCAGCTTCACGGGGGAGGCTAATCAGCCCCAGCATTTT. Looking up the rest from reference TRBV7-2 and TRBJ1-5 gives the full variable domain: GAGVSQSPSNKVTEKGKDVELRCDPISGHTALYWYRQSLGQGLEFLIYFQGNSAPDKSGLPSDRFSAERTGGSVSTLTIQRTQQEDSAVYLCASSFTGEANQPQHFGDGTRLSIL.

In DNA form, the CDR3 reads TGTGCCAGCAGTTACGGGTTTGGGGCGGGGATCACAGATACGCAGTATTTT. Its protein product is CASSYGFGAGITDTQYF. The rearrangement uses TRBV6-2 or TRBV6-3 and TRBJ2-3; a possible D gene is TRBD2 (6 bases). CDR1 MNHEY and CDR2 SVGEGT come from the germline V gene. V was pared by 2 bases and J by 2 bases, with 17 bases between. The CDR3 runs 17 residues.

This chain uses TRBV9 with TRBJ1-6; D is undetermined. The CDR3 length is 15 residues. Between the trimmed V and J ends, which lost 0 bases and 1 base, there was a span of 5 bases. Germline V gene lookup returns CDR1 SGDLS and CDR2 YYNGEE. The CDR3 DNA sequence: TGTGCCAGCAGCGTAGGAGATTCCTATAATTCACCCCTCCACTTT. Amino acid sequence: CASSVGDSYNSPLHF.

The CDR3 bases are TGTGCCAGTAGTCTGGACAGGGCCCGACAGCCCCAGCATTTT. Translated: CASSLDRARQPQHF. The V gene is TRBV19, the J gene TRBJ1-5; 8 bases are shared with TRBD1. J gave up 7 bases and V 5 bases, and 7 bases lay outside the gene matches. The CDR3 contains 14 residues. The germline V gene has CDR1 LNHDA and CDR2 SQIVND (reference sequence).

This rearrangement joins TRBV29-1 to TRBJ2-1; 13 bases are shared with TRBD2. The CDR3 extends over 14 amino acids. The V gene end was trimmed by 5 bases and the J gene end by 7 bases; junction bases not matched to a gene: 5. The germline V gene has CDR1 SQVTM and CDR2 ANQGSEA. CDR3 DNA: TGCAGCGTTCTAACTAGCGGGAGGGGTAATGAGCAGTTCTTC. This gives the protein CSVLTSGRGNEQFF.

The gene calls are TRBV25-1 and TRBJ1-1, with D unresolved. The CDR3 totals 14 residues. The germline gives CDR1 MGHDK, CDR2 SYGVNS. The V gene lost 1 base and the J gene lost 1 base, with 7 bases spanning the gap. The CDR3 region has the DNA TGTGCCAGCAGTGAATCTGGGCGGAACACTGAAGCTTTCTTT. Its protein product is CASSESGRNTEAFF.

The chain uses TRBV6-1 and TRBJ2-7; D perhaps matches TRBD1 (6 bases). Trimming pared 3 bases from V and 9 bases from J, leaving 9 bases between. The CDR3 is 11 residues long. Germline lookup yields CDR1 MNHNS and CDR2 SASEGT. CDR3 residues: CASSEGRGQYF. DNA of the CDR3: TGTGCCAGCAGTGAGGGCAGGGGGCAGTACTTC.

This clone was found a few times. This chain connects TRBV7-2 to TRBJ2-7; tentatively, D is TRBD2 (6 bases). V lost 4 bases and J 2 bases, leaving 21 bases between the germline ends. CDR1 and CDR2 (germline): SGHTA, FQGNSA. This CDR3 has 17 residues. CDR3 protein: CASSWKGTSYFAYEQYF. CDR3 DNA sequence: TGTGCCAGCAGCTGGAAAGGAACTAGCTATTTCGCCTACGAGCAGTACTTC.

Here the CDR3 DNA reads TGCGCCAGCAGCTCTGGGGACAGGGGTGGGATAGATACGCAGTATTTT. Protein sequence: CASSSGDRGGIDTQYF. V and J are TRBV5-1 and TRBJ2-3, with 10 bases identical to TRBD1. Germline CDR1 is SGHRS and CDR2 is YFSETQ. V lost 3 bases and J lost 5; bases outside the gene matches: 9. The CDR3 extends over 16 amino acids.

The rearrangement joins TRBV6-5 to TRBJ1-4; 10 positions agree with TRBD1. The CDR3 totals 15 residues. CDR1 is MNHEY, CDR2 SVGAGI, per germline. Trimming removed 6 bases from V and 8 bases from J; junction bases left unmatched: 9. CDR3 DNA sequence: TGTGCCAGCAGACGACAGGGGGCGTTCGGGGAAAAACTGTTTTTT. Protein sequence: CASRRQGAFGEKLFF.

V and J are TRBV2 and TRBJ1-2; D uncertain. V was clipped by 5 bases and J by 4 bases, with 11 bases between them. The CDR3 is made up of 13 amino acids. Germline V CDR1 and CDR2: SNHLY, FYNNEI. CDR3 sequence: CASSPSGVYGYTF. CDR3 DNA: TGTGCCAGCAGTCCTTCCGGGGTCTATGGCTACACCTTC.

This chain links TRBV7-9 with TRBJ1-1, with D possibly matching TRBD1 (5 bases). This CDR3 contains 15 residues. V was shortened by 1 base and J by 3 bases, with 12 bases between the two germline ends. Germline CDR1 reads SEHNR; CDR2 reads FQNEAQ (reference sequence). The CDR3 protein is CASSLDQGWDTEAFF. CDR3 nucleotide sequence: TGTGCCAGCAGCTTAGATCAGGGCTGGGACACTGAAGCTTTCTTT.

In this sample, this clone turned up a few times. V and J are TRBV6-5 and TRBJ1-4; D may be TRBD1 (5 bases). Germline values: CDR1 MNHEY, CDR2 SVGAGI. CDR3 size: 12 residues. V lost 7 bases and J 6 bases, leaving 9 bases between the germline ends. CDR3: CASNGGDEKLFF. DNA of the CDR3: TGTGCCAGCAATGGAGGGGATGAAAAACTGTTTTTT.

The V call is TRBV7-9, the J call TRBJ2-5; tentative D call: TRBD1 (6 bases). The germline V and J ends were trimmed by 0 bases and 4 bases, with 9 bases remaining between them. Germline V gives CDR1 SEHNR, CDR2 FQNEAQ (reference sequence). This CDR3 is 14 amino acids long. The CDR3 loop is CASSLAGGSETQYF. Written as DNA, the CDR3 is TGTGCCAGCAGCTTAGCAGGGGGATCAGAGACCCAGTACTTC.

The genes are TRBV9 and TRBJ1-1, with TRBD1 identical over 7 bases. Losses at the gene ends were 4 bases for V and 1 base for J; bases not matched to a gene: 4. Germline CDR1 SGDLS, CDR2 YYNGEE. The CDR3 loop spans 14 amino acids. The CDR3 region has the DNA TGTGCCAGCAGCCTCCGGGACAGGAACACTGAAGCTTTCTTT. Amino acids: CASSLRDRNTEAFF. Combining the CDR3 with reference TRBV9 and TRBJ1-1 gives the whole variable domain DSGVTQTPKHLITATGQRVTLRCSPRSGDLSVYWYQQSLDQGLQFLIQYYNGEERAKGNILERFSAQQFPDLHSELNLSSLELGDSALYFCASSLRDRNTEAFFGQGTRLTVV.

This sequence joins TRBV6-5 and TRBJ2-5, with 7 bases aligning to TRBD1. The V and J ends lost 0 bases and 3 bases, in that order; junction bases with no gene match: 4. This CDR3 contains 15 residues. Germline-derived CDR1 and CDR2 are MNHEY and SVGAGI. The CDR3 sequence: CASSYSWDSEETQYF. In nucleotides, the CDR3 is TGTGCCAGCAGTTACTCGTGGGACAGTGAAGAGACCCAGTACTTC.

V and J are TRBV9 and TRBJ1-3, with D unresolved. Trimming removed 4 bases at V and 1 base at J, with 15 bases between. The CDR3 totals 16 residues. Germline V gives CDR1 SGDLS, CDR2 YYNGEE. This CDR3 reads CASSPEVRGSGNTIYF. As DNA, the CDR3 is TGTGCCAGCAGCCCAGAAGTGAGAGGTTCTGGAAACACCATATATTTT.

This chain joins TRBV7-2 and TRBJ2-7; D remains unclear. Trimming pared 1 base from V and 3 bases from J, leaving 4 bases between. The CDR3 runs to 12 residues. Germline-derived CDR1 and CDR2 are SGHTA and FQGNSA. CDR3 loop: CASSLVGYEQYF. The CDR3 DNA sequence: TGTGCCAGCAGCTTAGTCGGCTACGAGCAGTACTTC.

V gene TRBV6-5 combines with J gene TRBJ2-7, with TRBD1 as a possible D gene (5 bases). V was cut by 6 bases and J by 5 bases, with 17 bases left in between. Germline V gene sequence: CDR1 MNHEY, CDR2 SVGAGI. This CDR3 is built from 14 residues. CDR3: CASSRVDSRNEQYF. The CDR3 region has the DNA TGTGCCAGCAGCCGAGTCGACAGTCGGAACGAGCAGTACTTC.